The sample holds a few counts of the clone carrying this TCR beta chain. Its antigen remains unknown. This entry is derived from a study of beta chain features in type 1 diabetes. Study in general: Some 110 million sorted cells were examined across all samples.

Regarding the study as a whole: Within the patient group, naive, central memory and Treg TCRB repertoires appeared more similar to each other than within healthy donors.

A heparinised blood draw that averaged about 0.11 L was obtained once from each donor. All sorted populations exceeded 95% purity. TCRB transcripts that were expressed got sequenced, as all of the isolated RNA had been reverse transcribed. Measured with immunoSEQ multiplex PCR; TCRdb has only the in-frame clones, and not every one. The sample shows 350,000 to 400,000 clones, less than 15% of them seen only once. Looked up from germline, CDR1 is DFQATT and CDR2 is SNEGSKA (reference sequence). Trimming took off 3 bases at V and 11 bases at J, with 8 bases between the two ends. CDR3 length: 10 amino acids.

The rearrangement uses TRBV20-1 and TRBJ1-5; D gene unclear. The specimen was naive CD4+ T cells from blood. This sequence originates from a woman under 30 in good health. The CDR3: CSASATAQHF. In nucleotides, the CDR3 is TGCAGTGCTAGTGCTACAGCCCAGCATTTT.